The next 25 T cell receptor beta chains were all read from a single sample in a study of blood T cell repertoires in COVID-19. This table comes from immunoSEQ multiplex PCR, and its TCRdb copy is limited to in-frame clones, with some not included. The table lists over 250,000 clones, 88% of them singletons. Sequencing input: PBMCs or T cells enriched from blood (not recorded which). These receptors came from a woman aged 55-70 years in a cohort exposed to, infected with or recovered from COVID-19 (not recorded which).

The chain combines TRBV21-1 with TRBJ2-1; the listed D gene, TRBD2, was not tested against the DNA. TRBV21-1 is classified as a pseudogene. This CDR3 has 19 residues. CDR3 region: CASSKRGSGDLPRNNEQFF. DNA of the CDR3: TGTGCCAGCAGCAAAAGGGGTAGCGGAGACCTCCCGCGGAACAATGAGCAGTTCTTC.

The chain couples TRBV5-8 to TRBJ1-1, with D hard to call. V lost 4 bases to trimming and J lost 7 bases, with 8 bases between them. The CDR3 runs 11 residues. Germline V gene data show CDR1 as SGHTS and CDR2 as YDEGEE. The CDR3 region is CASSPQFEAFF. CDR3 DNA sequence: TGTGCCAGCAGCCCCCAGTTTGAAGCTTTCTTT.

This clone was seen more than once but under ten times. V usage is TRBV10-3 and J usage is TRBJ2-5, with D perhaps matching TRBD1 (7 bases). Trimming took off 6 bases at V and 1 base at J, with 12 bases between the two ends. Germline CDR1 and CDR2: ENHRY and SYGVKD. The CDR3 runs to 14 residues. For the CDR3, the DNA is TGTGCCATCAGGGAGGGGGCGATCCAAGAGACCCAGTACTTC. The encoded protein is CAIREGAIQETQYF.

The chain recombines TRBV19 with TRBJ1-2; maybe TRBD1 (5 bases). Looked up from germline, CDR1 is LNHDA and CDR2 is SQIVND (reference sequence). The CDR3 loop spans 15 amino acids. Deletions cut 7 bases from V and 6 bases from J, with 21 bases between. DNA of the CDR3: TGTGCCAGTACCCCGGATGGGAAACGCAGGGATGGCTACACCTTC. This sequence encodes CASTPDGKRRDGYTF.

A single count supports this clone. The genes are TRBV3-1 (or the pseudogene TRBV3-2) and TRBJ2-7; D is ambiguous. The germline V and J ends were trimmed by 0 bases and 1 base, with 10 bases remaining between them. From germline, CDR1 is LGHDT and CDR2 YNNKEL (reference sequence). This CDR3 has 15 amino acids. CDR3 bases: TGTGCCAGCAGCCAAGAGCACAGTAAATCCTACGAGCAGTACTTC. It specifies CASSQEHSKSYEQYF.

The chain couples TRBV19 to TRBJ1-1; a possible D gene is TRBD1 (5 bases). This CDR3 region has 13 residues. V lost 6 bases and J lost 10, with 18 bases in between. Germline V gene sequence: CDR1 LNHDA, CDR2 SQIVND (reference sequence). The DNA for the CDR3 is TGTGCCAGTAGCCAATCTAACCAGGGTGGAGCTTTCTTT. Its translation: CASSQSNQGGAFF.

V and J are TRBV4-1 and TRBJ2-2; possible D gene TRBD2, 6 bases. The CDR3 loop spans 17 amino acids. The germline V and J ends were trimmed by 1 base and 7 bases, with 19 bases remaining between them. In germline, CDR1 is MGHRA, CDR2 YSYEKL. As DNA, the CDR3 is TGCGCCAGCAGCCAAGCCAAGGCGGGAATTCTATACGGGGAGCTGTTTTTT. Translating gives CASSQAKAGILYGELFF.

The chain combines TRBV28 with TRBJ2-7, with 7 bases aligning to TRBD1. The CDR3 runs to 13 residues. The junction had 5 bases not matched to a gene; V was cut back by 2 bases and J by 7 bases. Looked up from germline, CDR1 is MDHEN and CDR2 is SYDVKM. The DNA for the CDR3 is TGTGCCAGCAGTTTACGAGAACAGGGGGAGCAGTACTTC. Translated: CASSLREQGEQYF.

The table lists this clone with a count of one. The rearrangement links TRBV6-5 to TRBJ2-2; 10 bases are a match to TRBD2. Germline V gene lookup returns CDR1 MNHEY and CDR2 SVGAGI. V lost 0 bases to trimming and J lost 5 bases; unmatched junction nucleotides: 3. The CDR3 length is 16 residues. The chain's CDR3 is CASSYSRTSGTGELFF. CDR3 coding DNA: TGTGCCAGCAGTTACTCGAGGACTAGCGGTACCGGGGAGCTGTTTTTT.

V gene TRBV29-1 combines with J gene TRBJ2-7; 11 nucleotides agree with TRBD1. The CDR3 spans 13 residues. V gave up 7 bases and J gave up 4 bases; unmatched junction bases: 6. Germline CDR1 and CDR2: SQVTM and ANQGSEA. This CDR3 reads CSATGTGGYEQYF. CDR3 nucleotide sequence: TGCAGCGCAACCGGGACAGGGGGGTACGAGCAGTACTTC.

In its sample, this clone is large. The chain links TRBV6-5 to TRBJ2-2; 12 bases match TRBD2. V dropped 5 bases and J dropped 6; count of bases not matched to a gene: 4. Germline CDR1 is MNHEY and CDR2 is SVGAGI. This CDR3 is 15 amino acids long. Here the CDR3 reads CASSRLAGDAGELFF. DNA of the CDR3: TGTGCCAGCAGTAGACTAGCGGGAGACGCCGGGGAGCTGTTTTTT.

CDR3 sequence reads: CASISPKSGGYTF. The CDR3 DNA reads as TGTGCCAGCATCTCCCCCAAATCGGGAGGCTACACCTTC. The V and J genes are TRBV28 and TRBJ1-2, with D uncertain. The CDR3 runs to 13 residues. Germline assignment: CDR1 MDHEN and CDR2 SYDVKM. Trimming stripped 7 bases from V and 8 bases from J, with 17 bases between.

The chain couples TRBV5-1 to TRBJ1-4; 8 positions agree with TRBD1. Germline V gives CDR1 SGHRS, CDR2 YFSETQ. The V gene end was trimmed by 4 bases and the J gene end by 8 bases; junction bases not matched to a gene: 13. The CDR3 is 16 amino acids. In DNA form, the CDR3 reads TGCGCCAGCAGCCAAAGTTCCGGGACAGGAACGGAAAAACTGTTTTTT. Its protein product is CASSQSSGTGTEKLFF.

The table lists this clone with a few counts. This rearrangement joins TRBV6-6 to TRBJ2-3, with TRBD1 matching over 7 bases. With V trimmed by 5 bases and J by 0 bases, 11 bases remained unmatched. Germline assignment: CDR1 MNHNY and CDR2 SVGAGI (reference sequence). The CDR3 is made up of 17 amino acids. CDR3 DNA: TGTGCCAGCAGTCGACAGGGTGTCTTGGTGAGCACAGATACGCAGTATTTT. Translating gives CASSRQGVLVSTDTQYF.

This chain joins TRBV27 and TRBJ2-3; 9 bases map to TRBD1. This CDR3 has 15 amino acids. The V segment lost 5 bases and the J segment 7 bases; nucleotides outside the gene matches: 10. Germline CDR1 is MNHEY and CDR2 is SMNVEV (reference sequence). The CDR3, as DNA: TGTGCCAGCAGTCAGGGGGACAGGGTGTGGAATACGCAGTATTTT. Protein: CASSQGDRVWNTQYF.

Comment on this clone: Other DNA sequences in the same sample also yield this CDR3. This rearrangement joins TRBV11-2 to TRBJ2-7, with 13 bases identical to TRBD2. V shed 6 bases, J shed 0 bases, and the junction held 2 bases outside the gene matches. This CDR3 has 15 residues. Germline lookup yields CDR1 SGHAT and CDR2 FQNNGV. The DNA for the CDR3 is TGTGCCAGCAGTCGGACTAGCGGGAGCTCCTACGAGCAGTACTTC. The encoded protein is CASSRTSGSSYEQYF. Variable domain in full (rest from reference TRBV11-2 and TRBJ2-7): EAGVAQSPRYKIIEKRQSVAFWCNPISGHATLYWYQQILGQGPKLLIQFQNNGVVDDSQLPKDRFSAERLKGVDSTLKIQPAKLEDSAVYLCASSRTSGSSYEQYFGPGTRLTVT.

This chain connects TRBV7-9 to TRBJ1-2; TRBD1 matches at 8 bases. Germline-derived CDR1 and CDR2 are SEHNR and FQNEAQ (reference sequence). The CDR3 loop spans 15 amino acids. V trimming: 7 bases; J trimming: 4 bases; junction bases outside the gene matches: 11. CDR3 sequence: CASTGGAGGSYGYTF. For the CDR3, the DNA is TGTGCCAGCACCGGGGGTGCAGGGGGCAGCTATGGCTACACCTTC.

This chain links TRBV5-1 with TRBJ2-5, with a possible D match to TRBD2 (6 bases). The V end lost 4 bases, the J end lost 5 bases, and 12 bases lay between the germline ends. Germline CDR1 SGHRS, CDR2 YFSETQ. The CDR3 runs to 13 residues. CDR3 protein: CASSPEGLETQYF. CDR3 in DNA: TGCGCCAGCAGCCCGGAGGGCTTGGAGACCCAGTACTTC.

This clone is a singleton in its sample. V and J are TRBV7-9 and TRBJ2-1, with D possibly being TRBD2 (5 bases). V was shortened by 6 bases and J by 0 bases, with 6 bases between the two germline ends. Germline values: CDR1 SEHNR, CDR2 FQNEAQ (reference sequence). The CDR3 spans 13 residues. The CDR3 DNA reads TGTGCCAGCAGTCGGGACTCCTACAATGAGCAGTTCTTC. As protein: CASSRDSYNEQFF.

The CDR3 protein is CASSPWDRRWSDTQYF. CDR3 DNA sequence: TGTGCCAGCAGCCCGTGGGACAGGAGATGGTCGGATACGCAGTATTTT. This rearrangement joins TRBV7-3 to TRBJ2-3, with 8 bases matching TRBD1. The ends lost 5 bases at V and 6 bases at J; junction bases unmatched: 13. The CDR3 loop spans 16 amino acids. Germline-derived CDR1 and CDR2 are SGHTA and FQGTGA.

The gene calls are TRBV10-1 and TRBJ2-3, with D perhaps matching TRBD2 (6 bases). The length of the CDR3 is 16 residues. Between the trimmed V and J ends, which lost 2 bases and 0 bases, there was a span of 12 bases. Germline values: CDR1 WNHNN, CDR2 SYGVQD (reference sequence). The CDR3: CASSERSSASTDTQYF. In DNA form, the CDR3 reads TGCGCCAGCAGTGAGAGGTCTAGCGCTAGCACAGATACGCAGTATTTT.

V gene TRBV19 combines with J gene TRBJ2-7; 8 bases fit TRBD1. V gave up 3 bases and J gave up 4 bases; unmatched junction bases: 8. Germline V gene lookup returns CDR1 LNHDA and CDR2 SQIVND (reference sequence). CDR3 length: 15 residues. CDR3 region: CASSIGTGLAYEQYF. The CDR3 DNA is TGTGCCAGTAGTATTGGGACAGGTCTAGCTTACGAGCAGTACTTC.

This chain connects TRBV7-2 to TRBJ1-6, with 7 bases fitting TRBD1. This CDR3 is built from 15 residues. After removal of 4 bases from V and 7 bases from J, the junction contained 7 bases not matched to a gene. Germline lookup yields CDR1 SGHTA and CDR2 FQGNSA. The CDR3 loop is CASSSRGQKNSPLHF. CDR3 DNA sequence: TGTGCCAGCAGCTCTAGGGGACAGAAAAATTCACCCCTCCACTTT.

The chain has TRBV18 and TRBJ2-7, with TRBD2 identical over 13 bases. Trimming at V came to 4 bases and at J to 5 bases, leaving 2 bases not matched to a gene. Germline lookup yields CDR1 KGHSH and CDR2 LQKENI. This CDR3 contains 14 residues. CDR3 nucleotides: TGTGCCAGCTCACTACTAGCGGGAGGGGACGAGCAGTACTTC. It encodes CASSLLAGGDEQYF.

The genes are TRBV18 and TRBJ2-2; 11 nucleotides agree with TRBD2. J gave up 0 bases and V 1 base, and 4 bases lay outside the gene matches. The germline V gene encodes CDR1 KGHSH and CDR2 LQKENI. There are 18 residues in the CDR3. CDR3 protein: CASSPRLAGGPNTGELFF. Here the CDR3 DNA reads TGTGCCAGCTCACCACGGCTAGCGGGAGGACCGAACACCGGGGAGCTGTTTTTT.